This is a list of T cell receptor beta chains from one sample in a study of T-cell reconstitution after alpha-beta-depleted transplantation in children. One entry per CDR3 protein results from TCRdb running MiXCR on the PCR reads. The sample carries 450,000 to 600,000 distinct CDR3 sequences, about a sixth recorded once. Sequenced material: PBMCs from the stem cell graft donor, taken from the stem cell graft. The source of these receptors is a human donor who donated a stem cell graft to a child with acute lymphoblastic leukemia. Each CDR3 is given with its conserved first and last residue. A D gene is named only where the DNA matches it firmly. Clone size is not always given. Where it is, it says once, few, many or a class for expanded clones.

j_gene | abundance | v_gene | d_gene | CDR3nt | CDR3aa
TRBJ2-7 | NA | TRBV27 | NA | TGTGCCAGCAGTTTGCTAGGACGCGAGCAGTACTTC | CASSLLGREQYF
TRBJ2-7 | few | TRBV7-9 | NA | TGTGCCAGCAGCGATAGCCAGTCTGCCCCCTACGAGCAGTACTTC | CASSDSQSAPYEQYF
TRBJ2-7 | NA | TRBV29-1 | NA | TGCAGCGCCGGAGGGACTGGCGGGGCCTACGAGCAGTACTTC | CSAGGTGGAYEQYF
TRBJ2-7 | NA | TRBV5-1 | TRBD2 | TGCGCCAGCAGCTTGGGCCCTGGACTAGCGGGAGACTACGAGCAGTACTTC | CASSLGPGLAGDYEQYF
TRBJ2-7 | few | TRBV19 | TRBD2 | TGTGCCACCGAACTAGCGGGAGGTCTTGGCGAGCAGTACTTC | CATELAGGLGEQYF
TRBJ2-2 | NA | TRBV20-1 | TRBD2 | TGCAGTGCTAGACTCCTAGCGGGAGCGAACACCGGGGAGCTGTTTTTT | CSARLLAGANTGELFF
TRBJ1-1 | NA | TRBV25-1 | NA | TGTGCCAGCAGTGAATCTTTAGGCAGGATGAACACTGAAGCTTTCTTT | CASSESLGRMNTEAFF
TRBJ2-1 | NA | TRBV9 | NA | TGTGCCAGCAGCGTAGACAGCTCTTCGCACAATGAGCAGTTCTTC | CASSVDSSSHNEQFF
TRBJ2-5 | once | TRBV12-3/TRBV12-4 | NA | TGTGCCAGCAGTTTTCAGGAGGAGGAGACCCAGTACTTC | CASSFQEEETQYF
TRBJ1-2 | NA | TRBV11-2 | NA | TGTGCCAGCAGCTTAATTCTGTTTGATGGCTACACCTTC | CASSLILFDGYTF
TRBJ2-3 | NA | TRBV12-5 | NA | TGTGCTAGTGGACCCGGGGTAACTAGCACAGATACGCAGTATTTT | CASGPGVTSTDTQYF
TRBJ1-4 | few | TRBV20-1 | TRBD1 | TGCAGTGCTCGCTACAGGGGTTCGACTAATGAAAAACTGTTTTTT | CSARYRGSTNEKLFF
TRBJ2-6 | NA | TRBV15 | NA | TGTGCCACCAGCAGAGATCGAGGAGGAGGCTCTGGGGCCAACGTCCTGACTTTC | CATSRDRGGGSGANVLTF